The clone carrying this TCR beta chain appeared many times. The antigen is undetermined. Making the TCR beta libraries involved quantitative 5'-RACE with molecular barcodes. TCRdb used MiXCR to reprocess the 5' RACE reads, holding one entry per CDR3 protein. This sample carries 150,000 to 200,000 distinct CDR3 sequences, about 20% of them seen once, and the ten largest clones take more than 3.5%. This specimen comes from a study of CD8 T cells in ankylosing spondylitis. Study-level findings and limits: Characteristic of ankylosing spondylitis blood, it appeared, was a TCR beta motif comprising eight highly homologous variants. Disease-linked clones were reportedly significantly enriched in matched ankylosing spondylitis synovial fluid. CD8+ by phenotype, disease-linked clones were relatively rare in peripheral blood.

The CDR3 is 17 residues long. Deletions cut 4 bases from V and 4 bases from J, with 19 bases between. Germline V gene lookup returns CDR1 ENHRY and CDR2 SYGVKD. The source of this sequence is a male donor between 10 and 30 years old with ankylosing spondylitis or in good health (not recorded which). This chain connects TRBV10-3 to TRBJ2-2, with D possibly being TRBD2 (5 bases). The specimen was blood, either unsorted or a sorted T cell fraction (not recorded which). The CDR3 DNA follows: TGTGCCATCAGTGCGCAAACGGGGAGACGCGCCACCGGGGAGCTGTTTTTT. It codes for CAISAQTGRRATGELFF.